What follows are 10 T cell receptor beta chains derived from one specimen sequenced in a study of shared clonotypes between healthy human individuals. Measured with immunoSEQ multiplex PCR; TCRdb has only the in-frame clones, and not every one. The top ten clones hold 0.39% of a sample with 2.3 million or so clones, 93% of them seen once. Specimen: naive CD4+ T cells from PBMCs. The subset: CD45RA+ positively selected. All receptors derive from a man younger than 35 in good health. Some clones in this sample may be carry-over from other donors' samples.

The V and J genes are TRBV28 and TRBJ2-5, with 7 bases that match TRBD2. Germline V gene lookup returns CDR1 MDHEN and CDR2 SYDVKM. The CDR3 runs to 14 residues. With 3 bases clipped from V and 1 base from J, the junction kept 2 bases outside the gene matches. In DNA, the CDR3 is TGTGCCAGCAGTTTTCGCGGGAGCCAAGAGACCCAGTACTTC. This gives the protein CASSFRGSQETQYF.

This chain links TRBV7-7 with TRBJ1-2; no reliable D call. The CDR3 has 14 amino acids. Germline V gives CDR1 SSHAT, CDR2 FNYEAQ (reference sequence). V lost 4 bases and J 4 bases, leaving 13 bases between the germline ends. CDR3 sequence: CASSYCRKTYGYTF. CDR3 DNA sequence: TGTGCCAGCAGCTATTGCCGAAAGACCTATGGCTACACCTTC.

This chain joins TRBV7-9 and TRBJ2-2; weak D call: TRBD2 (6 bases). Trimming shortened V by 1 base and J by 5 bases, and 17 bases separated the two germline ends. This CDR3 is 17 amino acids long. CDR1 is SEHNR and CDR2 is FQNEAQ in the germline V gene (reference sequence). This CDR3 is CASSLVPGGPRTGELFF. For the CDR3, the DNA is TGTGCCAGCAGCTTAGTTCCCGGAGGGCCACGGACCGGGGAGCTGTTTTTT.

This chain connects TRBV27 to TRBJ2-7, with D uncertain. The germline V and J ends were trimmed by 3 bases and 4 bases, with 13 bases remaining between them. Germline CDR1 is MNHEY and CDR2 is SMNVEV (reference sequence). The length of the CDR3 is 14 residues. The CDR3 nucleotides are TGTGCCAGCAGTTTCGGTATCCGAGAATACGAGCAGTACTTC. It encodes CASSFGIREYEQYF.

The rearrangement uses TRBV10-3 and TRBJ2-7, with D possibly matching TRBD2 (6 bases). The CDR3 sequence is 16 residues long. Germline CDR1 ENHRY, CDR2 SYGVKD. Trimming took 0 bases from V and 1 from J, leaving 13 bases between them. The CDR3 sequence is CAISESLGSGSYEQYF. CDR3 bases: TGTGCCATCAGTGAGTCTCTCGGTAGCGGATCCTACGAGCAGTACTTC.

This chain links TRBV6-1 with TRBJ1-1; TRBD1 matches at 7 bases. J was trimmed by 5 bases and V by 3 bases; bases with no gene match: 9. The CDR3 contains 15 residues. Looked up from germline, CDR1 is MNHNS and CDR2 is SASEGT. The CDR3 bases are TGTGCCAGCAGTGACCTTGGCAGGGGGTATACTGAAGCTTTCTTT. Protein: CASSDLGRGYTEAFF.

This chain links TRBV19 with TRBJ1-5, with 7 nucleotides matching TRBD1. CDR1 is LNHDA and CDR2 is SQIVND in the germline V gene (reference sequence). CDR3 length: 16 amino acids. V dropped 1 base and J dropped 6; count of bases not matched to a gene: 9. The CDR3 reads CASSIALNSGGQPQHF. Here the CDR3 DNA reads TGTGCCAGTAGTATAGCCCTAAACTCAGGGGGTCAGCCCCAGCATTTT.

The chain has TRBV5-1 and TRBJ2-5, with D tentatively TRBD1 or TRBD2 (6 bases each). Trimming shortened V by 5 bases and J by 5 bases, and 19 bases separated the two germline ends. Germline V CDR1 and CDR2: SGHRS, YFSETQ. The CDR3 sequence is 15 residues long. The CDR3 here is CASSPTVGGSETQYF. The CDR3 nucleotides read TGCGCCAGCAGTCCGACCGTGGGGGGCTCGGAGACCCAGTACTTC.

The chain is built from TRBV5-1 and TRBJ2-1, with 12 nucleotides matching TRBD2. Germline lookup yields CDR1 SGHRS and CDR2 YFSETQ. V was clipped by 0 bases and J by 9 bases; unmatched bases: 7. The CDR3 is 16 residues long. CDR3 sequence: CASSLATTSGSLEQFF. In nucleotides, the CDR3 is TGCGCCAGCAGCTTGGCAACGACTAGCGGGAGTCTTGAGCAGTTCTTC.

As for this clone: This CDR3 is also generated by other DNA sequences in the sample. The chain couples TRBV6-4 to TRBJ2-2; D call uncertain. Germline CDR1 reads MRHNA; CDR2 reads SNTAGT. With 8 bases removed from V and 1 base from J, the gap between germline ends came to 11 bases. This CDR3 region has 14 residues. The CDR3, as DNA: TGTGCCAGCCGCGGCAGTCAGAACACCGGGGAGCTGTTTTTT. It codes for CASRGSQNTGELFF.